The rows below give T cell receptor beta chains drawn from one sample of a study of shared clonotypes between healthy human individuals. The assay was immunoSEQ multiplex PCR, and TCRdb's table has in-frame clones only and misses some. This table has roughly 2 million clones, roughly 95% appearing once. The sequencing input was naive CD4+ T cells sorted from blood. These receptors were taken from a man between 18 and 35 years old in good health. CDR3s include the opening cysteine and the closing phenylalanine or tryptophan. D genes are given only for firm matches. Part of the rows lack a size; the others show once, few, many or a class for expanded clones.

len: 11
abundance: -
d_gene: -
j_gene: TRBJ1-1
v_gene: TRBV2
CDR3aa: CASKLNTEAFF
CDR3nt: TGTGCCAGCAAGCTGAACACTGAAGCTTTCTTT

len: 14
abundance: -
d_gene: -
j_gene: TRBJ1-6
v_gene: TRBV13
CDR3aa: CASSFGTHNSPLHF
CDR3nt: TGTGCCAGCAGCTTCGGGACTCACAATTCACCCCTCCACTTT

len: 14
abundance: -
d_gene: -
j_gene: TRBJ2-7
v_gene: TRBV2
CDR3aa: CASKGGEVTYEQYF
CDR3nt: TGTGCCAGCAAGGGGGGGGAGGTAACCTACGAGCAGTACTTC

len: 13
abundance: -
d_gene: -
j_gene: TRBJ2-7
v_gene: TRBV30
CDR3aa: CAWSVHSLDEQYF
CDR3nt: TGTGCCTGGAGTGTACACAGTCTTGACGAGCAGTACTTC

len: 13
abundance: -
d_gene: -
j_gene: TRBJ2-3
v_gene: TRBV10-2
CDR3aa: CASSVRSTDTQYF
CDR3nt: TGCGCCAGCAGTGTCAGGAGCACAGATACGCAGTATTTT

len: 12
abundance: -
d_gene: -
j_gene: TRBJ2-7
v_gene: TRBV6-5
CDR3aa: CASSPGNLEQYF
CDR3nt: TGTGCCAGCAGCCCTGGCAACCTCGAGCAGTACTTC

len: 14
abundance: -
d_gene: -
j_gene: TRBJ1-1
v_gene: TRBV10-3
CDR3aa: CAISVGGSNTEAFF
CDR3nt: TGTGCCATCAGTGTCGGGGGAAGTAACACTGAAGCTTTCTTT

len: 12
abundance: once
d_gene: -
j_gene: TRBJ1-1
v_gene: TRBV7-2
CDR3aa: CASSRGEGGAFF
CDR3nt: TGTGCCAGCAGCCGGGGGGAGGGTGGAGCTTTCTTT

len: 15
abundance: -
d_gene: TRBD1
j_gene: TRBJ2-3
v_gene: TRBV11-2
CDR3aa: CASSSGQGVTDTQYF
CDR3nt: TGTGCCAGCAGTTCAGGACAGGGGGTCACAGATACGCAGTATTTT

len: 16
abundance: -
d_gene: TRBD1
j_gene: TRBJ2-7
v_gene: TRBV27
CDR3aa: CASSTADRGRPYEQYF
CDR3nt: TGTGCCAGCAGTACCGCCGACAGGGGGAGGCCATACGAGCAGTACTTC

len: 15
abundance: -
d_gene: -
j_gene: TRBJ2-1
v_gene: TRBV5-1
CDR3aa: CASSIAGTVYNEQFF
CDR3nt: TGCGCCAGCAGCATCGCCGGGACGGTGTATAATGAGCAGTTCTTC

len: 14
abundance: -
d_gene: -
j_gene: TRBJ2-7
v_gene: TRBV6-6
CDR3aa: CASSYGAGPYEQYF
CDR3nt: TGTGCCAGCAGTTACGGGGCAGGACCCTACGAGCAGTACTTC

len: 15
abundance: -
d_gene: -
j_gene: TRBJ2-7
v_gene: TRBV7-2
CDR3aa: CASSLSGALYYEQYF
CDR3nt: TGTGCCAGCAGCTTATCAGGGGCCCTTTACTACGAGCAGTACTTC

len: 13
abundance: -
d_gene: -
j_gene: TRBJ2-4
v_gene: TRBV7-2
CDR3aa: CASSLAPGNIQYF
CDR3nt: TGTGCCAGCAGCTTGGCCCCGGGGAACATTCAGTACTTC

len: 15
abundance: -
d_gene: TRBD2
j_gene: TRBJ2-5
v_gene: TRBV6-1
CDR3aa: CASSRTSGVQETQYF
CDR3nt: TGTGCCAGCAGTAGGACTAGCGGGGTACAAGAGACCCAGTACTTC

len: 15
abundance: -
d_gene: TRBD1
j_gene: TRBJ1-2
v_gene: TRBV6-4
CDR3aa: CASRHLRGQNYGYTF
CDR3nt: TGTGCCAGCAGACACCTAAGGGGACAGAACTATGGCTACACCTTC

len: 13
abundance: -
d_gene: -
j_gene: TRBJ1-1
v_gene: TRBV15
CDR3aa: CATSRIGNTEAFF
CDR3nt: TGTGCCACCAGCAGGATAGGTAACACTGAAGCTTTCTTT

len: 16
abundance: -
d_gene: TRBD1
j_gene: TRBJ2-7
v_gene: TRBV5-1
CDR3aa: CASSLYRGAATYEQYF
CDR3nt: TGCGCCAGCAGCCTGTACAGGGGGGCAGCCACCTACGAGCAGTACTTC